This T cell receptor beta chain comes out of a study of blood T cell repertoires in COVID-19. Study information: Sites in the United States, Italy and Spain provided acute and convalescent COVID-19 samples. T cells, B-cell-depleted T cells, or PBMCs supplied cDNA or gDNA.

The protocol was immunoSEQ multiplex PCR, while the TCRdb copy is restricted to in-frame clones and leaves out a portion. The table shows around 150,000 clones, with more than 75% occurring only once. CDR1 and CDR2 (germline): LGHDT, YNNKEL (reference sequence). The CDR3 spans 18 residues. With V trimmed by 0 bases and J by 8 bases, 16 bases remained unmatched. The sequence was collected from a man aged 60 to 69 with acute or convalescent COVID-19. Sequencing was carried out using peripheral blood. The gene calls are TRBV3-1 (or the pseudogene TRBV3-2) and TRBJ2-1; TRBD2 matches 7 bases. The CDR3 DNA sequence: TGTGCCAGCAGCCAAGAAAGTCCCGGACTAGTATATTATGATGAGCAGTTCTTC. This translates into CASSQESPGLVYYDEQFF.